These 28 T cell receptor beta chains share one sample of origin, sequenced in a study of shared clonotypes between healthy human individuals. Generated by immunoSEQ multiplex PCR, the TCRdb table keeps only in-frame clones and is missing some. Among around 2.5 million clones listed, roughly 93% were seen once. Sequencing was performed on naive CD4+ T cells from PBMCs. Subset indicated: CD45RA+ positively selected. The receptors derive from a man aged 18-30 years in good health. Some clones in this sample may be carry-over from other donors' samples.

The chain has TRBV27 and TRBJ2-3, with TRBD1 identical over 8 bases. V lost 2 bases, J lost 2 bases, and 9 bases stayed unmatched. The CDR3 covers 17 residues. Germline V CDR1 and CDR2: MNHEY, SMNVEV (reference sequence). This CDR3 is CASSLGFGQGVTDTQYF. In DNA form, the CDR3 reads TGTGCCAGCAGTTTAGGATTCGGACAGGGAGTCACAGATACGCAGTATTTT.

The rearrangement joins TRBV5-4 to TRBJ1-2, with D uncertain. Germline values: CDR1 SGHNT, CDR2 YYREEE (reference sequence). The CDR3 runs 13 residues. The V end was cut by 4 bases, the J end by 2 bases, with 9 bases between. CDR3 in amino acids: CASSPVRNYGYTF. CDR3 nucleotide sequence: TGTGCCAGCAGCCCGGTGAGGAACTATGGCTACACCTTC.

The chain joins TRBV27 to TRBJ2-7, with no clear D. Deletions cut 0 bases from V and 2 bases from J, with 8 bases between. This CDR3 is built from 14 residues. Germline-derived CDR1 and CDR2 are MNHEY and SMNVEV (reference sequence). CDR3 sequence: CASSLSYRTYEQYF. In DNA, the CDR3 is TGTGCCAGCAGTTTATCCTACAGAACCTACGAGCAGTACTTC.

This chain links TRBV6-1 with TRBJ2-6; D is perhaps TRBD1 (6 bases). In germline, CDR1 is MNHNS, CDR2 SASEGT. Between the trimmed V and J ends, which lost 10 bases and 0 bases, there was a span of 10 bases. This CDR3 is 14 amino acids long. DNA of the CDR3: TGTGCCACCGACAGGTTCTCTGGGGCCAACGTCCTGACTTTC. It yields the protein CATDRFSGANVLTF.

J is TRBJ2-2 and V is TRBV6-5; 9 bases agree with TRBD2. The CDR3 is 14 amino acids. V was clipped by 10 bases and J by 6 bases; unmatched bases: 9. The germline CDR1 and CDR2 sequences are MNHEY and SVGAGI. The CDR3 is CATRGGRAPGELFF. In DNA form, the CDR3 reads TGTGCCACAAGGGGCGGGAGGGCCCCCGGGGAGCTGTTTTTT.

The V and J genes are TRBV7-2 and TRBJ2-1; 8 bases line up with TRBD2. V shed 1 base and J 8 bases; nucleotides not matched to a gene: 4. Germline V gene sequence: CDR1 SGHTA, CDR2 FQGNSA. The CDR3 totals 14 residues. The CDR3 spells CASSLDGRVDEQFF. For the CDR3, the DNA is TGTGCCAGCAGCTTAGACGGGAGGGTCGATGAGCAGTTCTTC.

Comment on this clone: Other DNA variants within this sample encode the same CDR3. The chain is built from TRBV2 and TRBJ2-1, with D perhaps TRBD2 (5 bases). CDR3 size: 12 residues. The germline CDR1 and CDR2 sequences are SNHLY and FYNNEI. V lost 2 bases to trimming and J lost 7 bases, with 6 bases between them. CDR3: CASSERTNEQFF. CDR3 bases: TGTGCCAGCAGTGAAAGGACTAATGAGCAGTTCTTC. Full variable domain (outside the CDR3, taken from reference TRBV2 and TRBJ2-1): EPEVTQTPSHQVTQMGQEVILRCVPISNHLYFYWYRQILGQKVEFLVSFYNNEISEKSEIFDDQFSVERPDGSNFTLKIRSTKLEDSAMYFCASSERTNEQFFGPGTRLTVL.

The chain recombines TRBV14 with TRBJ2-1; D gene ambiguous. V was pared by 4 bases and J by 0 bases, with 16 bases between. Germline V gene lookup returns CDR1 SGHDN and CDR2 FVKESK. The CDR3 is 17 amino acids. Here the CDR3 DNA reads TGTGCCAGCAGCCTAGCCCTCAGTTATCCCTCCTACAATGAGCAGTTCTTC. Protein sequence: CASSLALSYPSYNEQFF. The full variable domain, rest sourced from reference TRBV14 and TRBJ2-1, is EAGVTQFPSHSVIEKGQTVTLRCDPISGHDNLYWYRRVMGKEIKFLLHFVKESKQDESGMPNNRFLAERTGGTYSTLKVQPAELEDSGVYFCASSLALSYPSYNEQFFGPGTRLTVL.

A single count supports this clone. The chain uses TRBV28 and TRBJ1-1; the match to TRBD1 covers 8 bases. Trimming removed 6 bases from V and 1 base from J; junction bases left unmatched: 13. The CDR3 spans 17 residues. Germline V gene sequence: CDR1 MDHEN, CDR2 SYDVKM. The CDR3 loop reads CASSSGRGQAGNTEAFF. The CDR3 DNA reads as TGTGCCAGCAGCTCAGGTAGGGGACAGGCGGGGAACACTGAAGCTTTCTTT.

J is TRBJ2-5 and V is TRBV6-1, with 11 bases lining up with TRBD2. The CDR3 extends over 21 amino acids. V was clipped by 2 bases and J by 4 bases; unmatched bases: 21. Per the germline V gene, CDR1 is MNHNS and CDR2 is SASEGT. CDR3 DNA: TGTGCCAGCAGTGAAAGGAGACTAGCGGGAACCACCGGAGAGAGAAGAGAGACCCAGTACTTC. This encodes CASSERRLAGTTGERRETQYF.

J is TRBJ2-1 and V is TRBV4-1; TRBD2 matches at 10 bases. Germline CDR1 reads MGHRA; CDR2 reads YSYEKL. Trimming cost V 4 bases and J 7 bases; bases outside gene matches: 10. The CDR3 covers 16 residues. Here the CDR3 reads CASSRGLAGAGNEQFF. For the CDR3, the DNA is TGCGCCAGCAGCCGGGGGCTAGCGGGAGCAGGGAATGAGCAGTTCTTC.

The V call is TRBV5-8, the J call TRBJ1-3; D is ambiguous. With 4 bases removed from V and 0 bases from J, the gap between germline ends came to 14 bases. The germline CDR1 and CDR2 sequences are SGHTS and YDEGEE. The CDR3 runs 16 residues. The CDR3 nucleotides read TGTGCCAGCAGCCCCGGACTCCCGAGCTCTGGAAACACCATATATTTT. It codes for CASSPGLPSSGNTIYF.

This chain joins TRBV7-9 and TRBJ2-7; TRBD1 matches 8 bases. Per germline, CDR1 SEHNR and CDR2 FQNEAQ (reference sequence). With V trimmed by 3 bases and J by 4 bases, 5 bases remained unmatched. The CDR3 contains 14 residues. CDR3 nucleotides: TGTGCCAGCAGCTTCGGACAGGGTTCTTACGAGCAGTACTTC. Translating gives CASSFGQGSYEQYF.

In DNA, the CDR3 is TGTGCCAGCAGTTACGCCCAGGGGGGTCCCTACGAGCAGTACTTC. Translating it yields CASSYAQGGPYEQYF. The rearrangement links TRBV6-5 to TRBJ2-7, with TRBD1 as a possible D gene (7 bases). The V end lost 2 bases, the J end lost 2 bases, and 13 bases lay between the germline ends. The CDR3 has 15 residues. CDR1 MNHEY and CDR2 SVGAGI come from the germline V gene.

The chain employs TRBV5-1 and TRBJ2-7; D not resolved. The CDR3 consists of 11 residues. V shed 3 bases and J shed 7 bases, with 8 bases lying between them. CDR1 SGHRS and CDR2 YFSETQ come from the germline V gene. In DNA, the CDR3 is TGCGCCAGCAGCTACTTAGAAGAGCAGTACTTC. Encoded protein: CASSYLEEQYF.

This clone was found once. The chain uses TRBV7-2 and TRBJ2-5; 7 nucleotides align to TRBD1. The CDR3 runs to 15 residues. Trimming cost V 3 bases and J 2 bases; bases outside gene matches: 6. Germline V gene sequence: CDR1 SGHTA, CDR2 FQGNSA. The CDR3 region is CASSLAGTVQETQYF. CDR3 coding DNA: TGTGCCAGCAGCTTGGCCGGGACAGTTCAAGAGACCCAGTACTTC.

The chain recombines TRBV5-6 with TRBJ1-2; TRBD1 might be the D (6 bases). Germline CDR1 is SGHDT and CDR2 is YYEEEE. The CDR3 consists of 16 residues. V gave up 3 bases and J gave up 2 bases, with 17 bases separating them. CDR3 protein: CASSSTPRTVNYGYTF. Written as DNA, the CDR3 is TGTGCCAGCAGCTCTACCCCCCGGACAGTCAACTATGGCTACACCTTC.

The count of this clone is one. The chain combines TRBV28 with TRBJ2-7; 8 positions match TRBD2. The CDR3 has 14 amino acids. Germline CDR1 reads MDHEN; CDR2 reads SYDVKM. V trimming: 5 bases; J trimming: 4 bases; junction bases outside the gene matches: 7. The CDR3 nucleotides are TGTGCCAGCAGTCCGGCTAGCGGGTTTTACGAGCAGTACTTC. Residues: CASSPASGFYEQYF.

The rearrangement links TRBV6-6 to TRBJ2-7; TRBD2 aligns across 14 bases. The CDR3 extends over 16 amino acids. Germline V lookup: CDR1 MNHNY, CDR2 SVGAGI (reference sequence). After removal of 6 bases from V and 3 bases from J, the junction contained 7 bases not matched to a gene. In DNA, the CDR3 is TGTGCCAGCAGCCCGGCCGGGACTAGCGGGGGCTACGAGCAGTACTTC. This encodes CASSPAGTSGGYEQYF.

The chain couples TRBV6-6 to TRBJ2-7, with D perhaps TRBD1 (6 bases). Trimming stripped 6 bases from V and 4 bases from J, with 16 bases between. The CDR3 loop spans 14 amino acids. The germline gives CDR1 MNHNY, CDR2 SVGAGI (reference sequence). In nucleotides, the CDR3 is TGTGCCAGCAGACCCGGACAGTTGCGGTACGAGCAGTACTTC. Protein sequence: CASRPGQLRYEQYF.

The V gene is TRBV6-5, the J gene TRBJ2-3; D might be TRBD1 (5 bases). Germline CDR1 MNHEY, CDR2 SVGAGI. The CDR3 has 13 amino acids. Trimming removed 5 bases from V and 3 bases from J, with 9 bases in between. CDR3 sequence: CASSLDRTDTQYF. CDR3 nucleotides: TGTGCCAGCAGTCTAGACAGAACAGATACGCAGTATTTT.

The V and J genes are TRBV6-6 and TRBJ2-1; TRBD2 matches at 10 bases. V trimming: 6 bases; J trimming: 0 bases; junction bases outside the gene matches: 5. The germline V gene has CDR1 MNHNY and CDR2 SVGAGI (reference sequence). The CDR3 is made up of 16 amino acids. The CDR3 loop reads CASRDSSGSSYNEQFF. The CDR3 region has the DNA TGTGCCAGCAGAGACTCTAGCGGGAGCTCCTACAATGAGCAGTTCTTC.

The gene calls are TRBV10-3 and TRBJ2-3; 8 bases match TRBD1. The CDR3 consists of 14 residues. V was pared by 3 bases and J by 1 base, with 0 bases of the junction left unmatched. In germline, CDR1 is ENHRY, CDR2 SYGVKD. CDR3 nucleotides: TGTGCCATCAGTGAACAGGGGGGCACAGATACGCAGTATTTT. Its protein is CAISEQGGTDTQYF.

CDR3 in amino acids: CASSPRQGAEQYF. The CDR3 nucleotides are TGTGCCAGCAGCCCCCGACAGGGAGCCGAGCAGTACTTC. The V and J genes are TRBV28 and TRBJ2-7; 7 bases are a match to TRBD1. Per the germline V gene, CDR1 is MDHEN and CDR2 is SYDVKM. The V and J ends lost 6 bases and 6 bases, in that order; junction bases with no gene match: 8. The CDR3 is 13 amino acids.

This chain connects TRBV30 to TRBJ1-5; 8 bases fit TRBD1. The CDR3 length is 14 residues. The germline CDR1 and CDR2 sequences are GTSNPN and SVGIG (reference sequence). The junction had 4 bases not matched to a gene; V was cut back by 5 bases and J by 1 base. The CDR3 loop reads CAWATGVSNQPQHF. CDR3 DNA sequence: TGTGCCTGGGCGACAGGGGTGAGCAATCAGCCCCAGCATTTT.

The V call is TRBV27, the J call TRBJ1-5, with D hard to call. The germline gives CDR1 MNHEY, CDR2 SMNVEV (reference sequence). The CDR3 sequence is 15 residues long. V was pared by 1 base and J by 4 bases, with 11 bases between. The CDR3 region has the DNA TGTGCCAGCAGTTTATACTCAGAGGTTAATCAGCCCCAGCATTTT. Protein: CASSLYSEVNQPQHF.

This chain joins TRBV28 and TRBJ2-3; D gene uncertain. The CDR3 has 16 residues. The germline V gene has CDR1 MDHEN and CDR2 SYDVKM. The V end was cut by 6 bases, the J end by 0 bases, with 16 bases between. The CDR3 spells CASRSHPGISTDTQYF. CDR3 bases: TGTGCCAGCAGATCCCACCCGGGCATAAGCACAGATACGCAGTATTTT.

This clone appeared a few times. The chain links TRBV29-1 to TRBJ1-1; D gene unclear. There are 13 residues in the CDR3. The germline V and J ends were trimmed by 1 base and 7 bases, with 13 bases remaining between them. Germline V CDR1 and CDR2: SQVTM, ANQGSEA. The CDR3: CSVEGWADREAFF. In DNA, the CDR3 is TGCAGCGTTGAAGGGTGGGCCGACCGTGAAGCTTTCTTT.